The 25 T cell receptor beta chains listed next were all sequenced from one sample in a study of CD4+ T cells in melanoma. Assay used: immunoSEQ multiplex PCR; TCRdb lists only in-frame clones, some missing. The repertoire has over 15,000 clones, about 72% of them found once; the top ten carry more than 10%. The sequencing input was cells from a culture (not recorded whether cultured in vitro). These receptors all come from a human donor with melanoma.

The V call is TRBV10-3, the J call TRBJ1-2, with 10 bases lining up with TRBD1. The CDR3 contains 15 residues. Germline V CDR1 and CDR2: ENHRY, SYGVKD. The V segment lost 5 bases and the J segment 0 bases; nucleotides outside the gene matches: 3. CDR3 sequence (DNA): TGTGCCATCAGTATAGGACAGGGGGCTAACTATGGCTACACCTTC. It yields the protein CAISIGQGANYGYTF.

The sample holds one count of this clone. This rearrangement joins TRBV11-2 to TRBJ2-3; TRBD2 aligns across 9 bases. Germline lookup yields CDR1 SGHAT and CDR2 FQNNGV. There are 15 residues in the CDR3. The ends lost 6 bases at V and 1 base at J; junction bases unmatched: 5. Here the CDR3 DNA reads TGTGCCAGCAGGCTAGCGGGGATGGGCACAGATACGCAGTATTTT. This translates into CASRLAGMGTDTQYF.

The rearrangement joins TRBV4-1 to TRBJ2-1; D is unclear. The V and J ends lost 5 bases and 8 bases respectively, with 10 bases between them. In germline, CDR1 is MGHRA, CDR2 YSYEKL. CDR3 length: 12 amino acids. The CDR3 nucleotides are TGCGCCAGCAGCTACACCGTGGATGAGCAGTTCTTC. This sequence encodes CASSYTVDEQFF.

The chain links TRBV30 to TRBJ2-5; the D call may be TRBD1 or TRBD2 (7 bases each). Trimming took 1 base from V and 5 from J, leaving 14 bases between them. The CDR3 is 14 residues long. The germline V gene has CDR1 GTSNPN and CDR2 SVGIG (reference sequence). Here the CDR3 reads CAWSGGGGRETQYF. The CDR3 DNA sequence: TGTGCCTGGAGTGGGGGAGGGGGCCGTGAGACCCAGTACTTC.

The chain uses TRBV7-3 and TRBJ2-4; 8 nucleotides agree with TRBD2. This CDR3 is built from 13 residues. The junction had 6 bases not matched to a gene; V was cut back by 5 bases and J by 9 bases. Germline CDR1 and CDR2: SGHTA and FQGTGA. In nucleotides, the CDR3 is TGTGCCAGCAGCCCCCCCGGGAGGGCCATTCAGTACTTC. It yields the protein CASSPPGRAIQYF. Using reference TRBV7-3 and TRBJ2-4 for the parts outside the CDR3, the full variable domain is GAGVSQTPSNKVTEKGKYVELRCDPISGHTALYWYRQSLGQGPEFLIYFQGTGAADDSGLPNDRFFAVRPEGSVSTLKIQRTERGDSAVYLCASSPPGRAIQYFGAGTRLSVL.

A single count supports this clone. The chain uses TRBV29-1 and TRBJ2-5; a possible D gene is TRBD1 (6 bases). The V end lost 6 bases, the J end lost 4 bases, and 15 bases lay between the germline ends. Per the germline V gene, CDR1 is SQVTM and CDR2 is ANQGSEA. The CDR3 is 13 amino acids. In DNA, the CDR3 is TGCAGCGTCCGGACAGCTCCGGCAGAGACCCAGTACTTC. It specifies CSVRTAPAETQYF. Filled out from reference TRBV29-1 and TRBJ2-5, the complete variable domain reads SAVISQKPSRDICQRGTSLTIQCQVDSQVTMMFWYRQQPGQSLTLIATANQGSEATYESGFVIDKFPISRPNLTFSTLTVSNMSPEDSSIYLCSVRTAPAETQYFGPGTRLLVL.

V gene TRBV18 combines with J gene TRBJ1-1; tentatively, D is TRBD1 (6 bases). Trimming removed 3 bases at V and 7 bases at J, with 18 bases between. This CDR3 has 15 residues. CDR1 is KGHSH and CDR2 is LQKENI in the germline V gene. CDR3 sequence: CASSPRGGGFNEAFF. CDR3 nucleotides: TGTGCCAGCTCACCCAGGGGTGGCGGCTTTAATGAAGCTTTCTTT.

In this sample, this clone turned up a few times. The chain has TRBV5-1 and TRBJ2-7; 10 positions agree with TRBD1. The CDR3 loop spans 14 amino acids. J gave up 6 bases and V 4 bases, and 7 bases lay outside the gene matches. Germline CDR1 SGHRS, CDR2 YFSETQ. CDR3 loop: CASSPRDRGSEQYF. In DNA, the CDR3 is TGCGCCAGCAGCCCCCGGGACAGGGGATCCGAGCAGTACTTC. The full variable domain, in which reference TRBV5-1 and TRBJ2-7 provide the parts outside the CDR3, is KAGVTQTPRYLIKTRGQQVTLSCSPISGHRSVSWYQQTPGQGLQFLFEYFSETQRNKGNFPGRFSGRQFSNSRSEMNVSTLELGDSALYLCASSPRDRGSEQYFGPGTRLTVT.

The V and J genes are TRBV2 and TRBJ2-5, with D perhaps matching TRBD2 (6 bases). V shed 6 bases and J shed 4 bases, with 15 bases lying between them. Germline lookup yields CDR1 SNHLY and CDR2 FYNNEI. This CDR3 spans 14 amino acids. CDR3: CASSPISGPETQYF. DNA for the CDR3: TGTGCCAGCAGCCCAATTAGCGGCCCAGAGACCCAGTACTTC.

This chain joins TRBV5-1 and TRBJ1-1; D remains ambiguous. V lost 1 base to trimming and J lost 9 bases, with 16 bases between them. The germline V gene encodes CDR1 SGHRS and CDR2 YFSETQ. The CDR3 consists of 14 residues. This CDR3 is CASSLNGPDQQAFF. CDR3 DNA sequence: TGCGCCAGCAGCTTGAATGGGCCAGATCAGCAAGCTTTCTTT. The whole variable domain, remainder taken from reference TRBV5-1 and TRBJ1-1, is KAGVTQTPRYLIKTRGQQVTLSCSPISGHRSVSWYQQTPGQGLQFLFEYFSETQRNKGNFPGRFSGRQFSNSRSEMNVSTLELGDSALYLCASSLNGPDQQAFFGQGTRLTVV.

The rearrangement joins TRBV2 to TRBJ1-2; 7 bases match TRBD1. This CDR3 has 13 amino acids. Germline assignment: CDR1 SNHLY and CDR2 FYNNEI. J was trimmed by 4 bases and V by 7 bases; bases with no gene match: 6. The CDR3 is CASTGAGGYGYTF. The CDR3 region has the DNA TGTGCCAGCACAGGGGCAGGGGGCTATGGCTACACCTTC.

This chain links TRBV7-9 with TRBJ2-7; 9 bases align to TRBD1. The V segment lost 4 bases and the J segment 4 bases; nucleotides outside the gene matches: 8. The CDR3 length is 15 residues. CDR1 is SEHNR and CDR2 is FQNEAQ in the germline V gene (reference sequence). The CDR3 is CASSSGTGWSYEQYF. The CDR3 DNA reads as TGTGCCAGCAGCTCTGGGACAGGGTGGTCTTACGAGCAGTACTTC.

This clone is deemed large. This chain uses TRBV2 with TRBJ1-1; 9 bases fit TRBD1. The CDR3 is 15 amino acids. V was pared by 4 bases and J by 4 bases, with 7 bases of the junction left unmatched. CDR1 is SNHLY and CDR2 is FYNNEI in the germline V gene. The CDR3 sequence: CASSAEGQGTTEAFF. DNA of the CDR3: TGTGCCAGCAGTGCTGAGGGACAGGGCACCACTGAAGCTTTCTTT.

This clone was observed a few times. The rearrangement joins TRBV2 to TRBJ1-1; D is possibly TRBD1 (5 bases). CDR3 length: 14 residues. Deletions cut 7 bases from V and 0 bases from J, with 12 bases between. CDR1 SNHLY and CDR2 FYNNEI come from the germline V gene. CDR3 sequence (DNA): TGTGCCAGCAAGTACAGGCTAATGAACACTGAAGCTTTCTTT. Translated, it gives CASKYRLMNTEAFF.

The chain combines TRBV28 with TRBJ2-7, with 8 bases fitting TRBD2. J gave up 0 bases and V 3 bases, and 7 bases lay outside the gene matches. CDR3 length: 16 residues. Per the germline V gene, CDR1 is MDHEN and CDR2 is SYDVKM. CDR3 nucleotide sequence: TGTGCCAGCAGTTTCACTCTAGCGGGCCTCTCCTACGAGCAGTACTTC. Amino acid sequence: CASSFTLAGLSYEQYF. Full variable domain (remainder filled in from reference TRBV28 and TRBJ2-7): DVKVTQSSRYLVKRTGEKVFLECVQDMDHENMFWYRQDPGLGLRLIYFSYDVKMKEKGDIPEGYSVSREKKERFSLILESASTNQTSMYLCASSFTLAGLSYEQYFGPGTRLTVT.

This clone is a singleton in its sample. The chain carries TRBV7-9 and TRBJ2-3, with D possibly matching TRBD1 (5 bases). This CDR3 region has 13 residues. Trimming removed 3 bases from V and 6 bases from J, with 10 bases in between. The germline gives CDR1 SEHNR, CDR2 FQNEAQ (reference sequence). In nucleotides, the CDR3 is TGTGCCAGCAGCTTGGCAGGGATTGATACGCAGTATTTT. The encoded protein is CASSLAGIDTQYF.

The rearrangement joins TRBV7-2 to TRBJ1-1; D is unclear. This CDR3 spans 15 amino acids. V was pared by 1 base and J by 6 bases, with 15 bases between. Looked up from germline, CDR1 is SGHTA and CDR2 is FQGNSA. The CDR3 reads CASSLGGGGRPEAFF. In DNA, the CDR3 is TGTGCCAGCAGCTTAGGCGGTGGAGGGAGGCCTGAAGCTTTCTTT.

The gene calls are TRBV5-4 and TRBJ2-3; 7 bases fit TRBD1. CDR1 SGHNT and CDR2 YYREEE come from the germline V gene (reference sequence). The V and J ends lost 9 bases and 3 bases, in that order; junction bases with no gene match: 13. The CDR3 has 15 residues. The CDR3 nucleotides are TGTGCCACTCTACAGGGGTCCCAGGGTACAGATACGCAGTATTTT. It codes for CATLQGSQGTDTQYF. Drawing the rest from reference TRBV5-4 and TRBJ2-3, the complete variable domain is ETGVTQSPTHLIKTRGQQVTLRCSSQSGHNTVSWYQQALGQGPQFIFQYYREEENGRGNFPPRFSGLQFPNYSSELNVNALELDDSALYLCATLQGSQGTDTQYFGPGTRLTVL.

The chain recombines TRBV6-5 with TRBJ1-6; maybe TRBD1 (5 bases). Germline V gives CDR1 MNHEY, CDR2 SVGAGI. V was pared by 8 bases and J by 0 bases, with 8 bases between. The CDR3 sequence is 14 residues long. The CDR3 DNA follows: TGTGCCAGCCAGACAGACTCCTATAATTCACCCCTCCACTTT. Translation gives CASQTDSYNSPLHF.

The genes are TRBV5-1 and TRBJ2-7; TRBD1 matches 7 bases. The CDR3 is 13 residues long. V was pared by 4 bases and J by 2 bases, with 3 bases of the junction left unmatched. Germline V gives CDR1 SGHRS, CDR2 YFSETQ. CDR3 nucleotide sequence: TGCGCCAGCAGCGACAGGGCTCCCTACGAGCAGTACTTC. This codes for CASSDRAPYEQYF.

This clone has a handful of counts. The chain is built from TRBV5-1 and TRBJ2-2; 9 bases fit TRBD2. CDR3 length: 16 residues. The germline V gene has CDR1 SGHRS and CDR2 YFSETQ. V dropped 0 bases and J dropped 6; count of bases not matched to a gene: 6. The CDR3 DNA reads as TGCGCCAGCAGCTTGGTGACTAGCGGCCTCTCCGGGGAGCTGTTTTTT. Its protein product is CASSLVTSGLSGELFF. The variable domain in full, with the rest retrieved from reference TRBV5-1 and TRBJ2-2, is KAGVTQTPRYLIKTRGQQVTLSCSPISGHRSVSWYQQTPGQGLQFLFEYFSETQRNKGNFPGRFSGRQFSNSRSEMNVSTLELGDSALYLCASSLVTSGLSGELFFGEGSRLTVL.

The CDR3, as DNA: TGTGCCAGCAGCCCAAAGGGGACTAGCGGGGGGGGCAGGGAGCAGTTCTTC. As protein: CASSPKGTSGGGREQFF. This rearrangement joins TRBV7-3 to TRBJ2-1; TRBD2 matches 16 bases. This CDR3 comprises 17 residues. Germline assignment: CDR1 SGHTA and CDR2 FQGTGA. V lost 5 bases and J lost 10; bases outside the gene matches: 11.

The chain is built from TRBV29-1 and TRBJ2-5; D gene unclear. Germline V lookup: CDR1 SQVTM, CDR2 ANQGSEA. This CDR3 region has 11 residues. Trimming took off 1 base at V and 5 bases at J, with 5 bases between the two ends. CDR3 in DNA: TGCAGCGTTGAAGGCGCTGAGACCCAGTACTTC. Its translation: CSVEGAETQYF.

This clone was counted a few times. The V call is TRBV2, the J call TRBJ2-5; no reliable D call. The V end was cut by 6 bases, the J end by 1 base, with 9 bases between. The CDR3 has 13 amino acids. Germline CDR1 SNHLY, CDR2 FYNNEI. CDR3 nucleotides: TGTGCCAGCAGCCAACAACCCCAAGAGACCCAGTACTTC. Translating it yields CASSQQPQETQYF.

The chain combines TRBV30 with TRBJ1-2; 7 nucleotides line up with TRBD1. Trimming cost V 2 bases and J 7 bases; bases outside gene matches: 7. Germline V lookup: CDR1 GTSNPN, CDR2 SVGIG (reference sequence). The CDR3 totals 13 residues. CDR3 in amino acids: CAWSRRGAAGYTF. In nucleotides, the CDR3 is TGTGCCTGGAGTCGCAGGGGGGCCGCTGGCTACACCTTC.